The following is a TCR beta chain sequence with its context. This sample is part of a study of shared clonotypes between healthy human individuals. Trimming removed 2 bases from V and 4 bases from J; junction bases left unmatched: 6. Looked up from germline, CDR1 is SGDLS and CDR2 is YYNGEE. The CDR3 is 15 residues long. TCRdb's copy holds only in-frame clones and misses some; the assay was immunoSEQ multiplex PCR. The data show 2 million to 2.5 million clones, under 95% seen once. Donors, healthy HIV-negative adults, lacked recent acute infections or vaccinations. The sequencing sample was made of naive CD4+ T cells from PBMCs. Subset specified: CD45RA+ positively selected. The chain joins TRBV9 to TRBJ2-5; 9 bases agree with TRBD1. The clonotype was recovered from a man younger than 35 in good health. Some clones in this sample may be carry-over from other donors' samples. The CDR3 loop reads CASSVHGTGRETQYF. Here the CDR3 DNA reads TGTGCCAGCAGCGTCCATGGGACAGGGAGAGAGACCCAGTACTTC.